This T cell receptor beta chain was identified during a study of blood T cells in healthy people across ages (dated by TCRdb to about 2015). Study-level background: In model experiments, roughly one uniquely barcoded TCR beta cDNA molecule per two T cells was captured by template switching. To track age-related changes in TCR beta repertoire diversity, the study relied on deep sequencing normalized with unique cDNA molecular identifiers. The donors were split into four age groups: young (average about 16 years), middle-aged (about 40), aged (roughly 65) and long-lived (roughly 77). Donors of different ages were randomly distributed across sequencing lanes to avoid experimental bias. Using the same blood draw, the study looked at two additional independent replicas of 1 million unique cDNA reads for two donors, one aged 18 to 30 and the other aged 80 or older.

Note on this clonotype: What this receptor recognizes is not known. No base qualities exist here, and no much larger clone lies one base off it.

Donors were approximately 42 systemically healthy Caucasian individuals from Russia aged roughly 6 to 90 years. About 10 milliliters of peripheral blood were collected from each donor into EDTA-treated Vacutainer tubes. Ficoll-Paque density-gradient centrifugation was used to isolate PBMCs, with at least 6.5 million per sample. Trizol reagent was used to extract total RNA from PBMCs, with at least 6 micrograms per sample. For every donor, flow cytometry on a PBMC aliquot measured the percentage of naive CD45RAhigh/CD27high T cells. Study-wide conclusions, independent of this receptor: As age increased, observed TCR beta diversity per million T cells dropped in a roughly linear way, and a significant reduction was already evident by age about 36. The CMV infection status of donors was not known, potentially confounding age-related changes in expanded clonotypes. The long-lived group showed more naive CD4+ T cells, fewer expanded clones and increased TCR diversity than the aged group, suggesting age selection. Total diversity estimates from one million sequenced T cells were considered lower bounds and underestimates. There was a strong correlation between observed TCR beta diversity and the percentage of naive T cells measured by flow cytometry. Because profiling used bulk unsorted PBMCs, naive and antigen-experienced compartments could not be compared conclusively.

Reading the germline V gene gives CDR1 SQVTM and CDR2 ANQGSEA. From its cysteine to its phenylalanine, the CDR3 spans 13 amino acids. Only CDR3 DNA remains: 39 bases, in frame from the first base. After removal of 6 bases from V and 7 bases from J, the junction retains 11 bases not matched to a gene. The library was built by means of 5' RACE. This sample was sequenced with an Illumina HiSeq 2500. A second PCR of 7 to 11 cycles was performed with a sample-barcoded 5' primer and a J-beta primer mix. A unique molecular identifier was introduced onto each TCR beta cDNA molecule by a template-switch 5' adaptor carrying 12 random nucleotides. Each sample yielded at least 3 million CDR3-containing paired-end reads. The Mint cDNA synthesis kit, primed by a TRBC-specific oligonucleotide, was used to synthesize first-strand cDNA from all RNA. Following uracil-DNA glycosylase treatment, all cDNA underwent a first 18-cycle PCR with the universal primers M1SS and BC2_uni_R. The original methods were these. Normalization of each sample was performed by random selection of 1 million high-quality reads, each carrying a distinct molecular identifier. Reads sharing molecular identifiers were discarded rather than binned into consensus sequences. CDR3 identification, clonotype clustering and error correction used MiTCR with a Q25 quality threshold and the strictest error-elimination algorithm. A nonparametric unseen species model with Euler transformation was used to estimate lower-bound total TCR beta diversity. TCRdb's own reprocessing of the public reads used fastp at Q25 and MiXCR and kept productive beta chains. Identical CDR3 proteins give one entry, which carries the most common genes and DNA. The V and J calls come from TCRdb's annotation, not from the publication. The sample contains about 640,000 distinct CDR3 sequences, approximately 50% of them found a single time. The ten biggest clones cover 35% to 40% of the sample.

This TCR was sampled from a man in his sixties in good health. This chain is built from TRBV29-1 and TRBJ1-1; 7 bases in the junction line up with TRBD1. The sequencing sample was made of blood. The CDR3 protein: CSVGQDLASEAFF. In nucleotide form, the sequence is TGCAGCGTCGGACAGGACCTCGCCAGTGAAGCTTTCTTT.